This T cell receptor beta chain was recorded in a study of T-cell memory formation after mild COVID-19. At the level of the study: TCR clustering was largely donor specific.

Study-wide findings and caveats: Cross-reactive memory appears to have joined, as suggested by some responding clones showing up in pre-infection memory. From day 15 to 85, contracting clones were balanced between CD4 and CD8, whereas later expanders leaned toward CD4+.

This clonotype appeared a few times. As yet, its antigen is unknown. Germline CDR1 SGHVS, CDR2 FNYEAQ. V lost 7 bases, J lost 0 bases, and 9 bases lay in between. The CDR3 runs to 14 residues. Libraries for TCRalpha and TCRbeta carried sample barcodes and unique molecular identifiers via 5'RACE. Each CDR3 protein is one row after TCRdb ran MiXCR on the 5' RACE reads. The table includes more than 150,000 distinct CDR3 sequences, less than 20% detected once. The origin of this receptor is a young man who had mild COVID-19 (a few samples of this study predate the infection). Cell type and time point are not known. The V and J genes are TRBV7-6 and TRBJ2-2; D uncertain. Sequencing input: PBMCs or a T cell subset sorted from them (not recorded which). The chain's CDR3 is CASKPNTNTGELFF. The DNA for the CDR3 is TGTGCCAGCAAACCCAACACGAACACCGGGGAGCTGTTTTTT.